The 21 T cell receptor beta chains below were found in one sample sequenced in a study of blood T cell repertoires in COVID-19. Libraries were prepared by immunoSEQ multiplex PCR; TCRdb keeps only in-frame clonotypes and omits some of them. The table has fewer than 500,000 clones, about 90% seen once. The specimen sequenced was PBMCs or T cells enriched from blood (not recorded which). The receptors derive from a man younger than 40 who had recovered from COVID-19.

The rearrangement links TRBV12-5 to TRBJ2-7; 8 bases align to TRBD1. The germline V gene has CDR1 LGHNT and CDR2 FRNRAP. The ends lost 5 bases at V and 4 bases at J; junction bases unmatched: 10. CDR3 length: 15 residues. The CDR3 loop is CASGTPGTGFYEQYF. The CDR3 DNA sequence: TGTGCTAGTGGTACCCCCGGGACAGGATTTTACGAGCAGTACTTC. The full variable domain, its missing parts supplied by reference TRBV12-5 and TRBJ2-7, is DARVTQTPRHKVTEMGQEVTMRCQPILGHNTVFWYRQTMMQGLELLAYFRNRAPLDDSGMPKDRFSAEMPDATLATLKIQPSEPRDSAVYFCASGTPGTGFYEQYFGPGTRLTVT.

This clone appeared once. The chain combines TRBV7-9 with TRBJ2-1; no definite D call. Germline assignment: CDR1 SEHNR and CDR2 FQNEAQ (reference sequence). This CDR3 is 13 amino acids long. V was trimmed by 7 bases and J by 3 bases, leaving 10 bases between them. As DNA, the CDR3 is TGTGCCAGCAAACAAGGAGACTACAATGAGCAGTTCTTC. Protein: CASKQGDYNEQFF.

The V and J genes are TRBV3-1 (or the pseudogene TRBV3-2) and TRBJ1-1; D perhaps matches TRBD1 (5 bases). CDR3 length: 13 residues. Trimming removed 5 bases from V and 4 bases from J, with 11 bases in between. Looked up from germline, CDR1 is LGHDT and CDR2 is YNNKEL (reference sequence). The DNA of the CDR3 is TGTGCCAGCAGCTTCCGGGGGACCACTGAAGCTTTCTTT. Translation gives CASSFRGTTEAFF.

The rearrangement links TRBV6-2 or TRBV6-3 to TRBJ1-2, with D hard to call. This CDR3 is 12 amino acids long. Per germline, CDR1 MNHEY and CDR2 SVGEGT. V gave up 2 bases and J gave up 4 bases, with 5 bases separating them. This CDR3 reads CASSYQFYGYTF. The CDR3 nucleotides are TGTGCCAGCAGTTACCAGTTCTATGGCTACACCTTC.

The genes are TRBV11-2 and TRBJ1-5; no clear D. Germline assignment: CDR1 SGHAT and CDR2 FQNNGV. V gave up 0 bases and J gave up 7 bases, with 7 bases separating them. The CDR3 is 13 residues long. The CDR3 nucleotides are TGTGCCAGCAGCTTAGAAGTAAGCCAGCCCCAGCATTTT. The encoded protein is CASSLEVSQPQHF.

This chain connects TRBV19 to TRBJ2-3, with 8 bases that match TRBD2. Losses at the gene ends were 5 bases for V and 6 bases for J; bases not matched to a gene: 13. Germline-derived CDR1 and CDR2 are LNHDA and SQIVND (reference sequence). The CDR3 has 16 residues. CDR3 sequence reads: CASSPLRGGPWDTQYF. CDR3 nucleotides: TGTGCCAGTAGTCCTCTCCGGGGGGGCCCGTGGGATACGCAGTATTTT.

This chain uses TRBV5-1 with TRBJ2-3; 8 nucleotides line up with TRBD1. CDR1 and CDR2 from the germline V gene are SGHRS and YFSETQ. The V and J ends lost 2 bases and 3 bases, in that order; junction bases with no gene match: 2. The CDR3 is 14 amino acids. The CDR3 sequence: CASSFRTGTDTQYF. The CDR3 region has the DNA TGCGCCAGCAGCTTTCGGACAGGGACAGATACGCAGTATTTT. Full variable domain (rest looked up from reference TRBV5-1 and TRBJ2-3): KAGVTQTPRYLIKTRGQQVTLSCSPISGHRSVSWYQQTPGQGLQFLFEYFSETQRNKGNFPGRFSGRQFSNSRSEMNVSTLELGDSALYLCASSFRTGTDTQYFGPGTRLTVL.

The J gene is TRBJ1-3, the V gene TRBV27; tentatively, D is TRBD1 (6 bases). Trimming shortened V by 6 bases and J by 0 bases, and 9 bases separated the two germline ends. This CDR3 spans 14 amino acids. CDR1 MNHEY and CDR2 SMNVEV come from the germline V gene (reference sequence). The CDR3 nucleotides are TGTGCCAGCAGCCCAGGGGTCTCTGGAAACACCATATATTTT. Protein product: CASSPGVSGNTIYF.

The chain employs TRBV25-1 and TRBJ2-1; the match to TRBD2 covers 7 bases. This CDR3 has 14 amino acids. With 3 bases clipped from V and 4 bases from J, the junction kept 3 bases outside the gene matches. Germline lookup yields CDR1 MGHDK and CDR2 SYGVNS. The CDR3 region is CASSEGGSYNEQFF. The CDR3 region has the DNA TGTGCCAGCAGTGAGGGCGGGAGTTACAATGAGCAGTTCTTC. Complete variable domain (other parts from reference TRBV25-1 and TRBJ2-1): EADIYQTPRYLVIGTGKKITLECSQTMGHDKMYWYQQDPGMELHLIHYSYGVNSTEKGDLSSESTVSRIRTEHFPLTLESARPSHTSQYLCASSEGGSYNEQFFGPGTRLTVL.

This chain connects TRBV19 to TRBJ1-6; a possible D gene is TRBD1 (6 bases). This CDR3 has 16 amino acids. Germline V lookup: CDR1 LNHDA, CDR2 SQIVND (reference sequence). V lost 0 bases and J lost 10, with 16 bases in between. The CDR3 protein is CASSIDHTGRGSPLHF. The CDR3 DNA follows: TGTGCCAGTAGTATAGACCATACAGGGCGGGGGTCACCCCTCCACTTT.

The chain links TRBV6-2 or TRBV6-3 to TRBJ2-5, with 10 nucleotides matching TRBD2. V shed 6 bases and J 5 bases; nucleotides not matched to a gene: 12. CDR1 MNHEY and CDR2 SVGEGT come from the germline V gene. There are 16 residues in the CDR3. The CDR3 spells CASSNGVAGGVETQYF. CDR3 bases: TGTGCCAGCAGCAACGGGGTAGCGGGGGGTGTGGAGACCCAGTACTTC.

The genes are TRBV2 and TRBJ2-6; TRBD1 aligns across 8 bases. The germline CDR1 and CDR2 sequences are SNHLY and FYNNEI. The length of the CDR3 is 18 residues. V trimming: 4 bases; J trimming: 4 bases; junction bases outside the gene matches: 12. CDR3 sequence: CASSGPGQVARGANVLTF. DNA for the CDR3: TGTGCCAGCAGTGGACCGGGACAGGTTGCTCGGGGGGCCAACGTCCTGACTTTC.

The chain recombines TRBV6-1 with TRBJ1-2, with D maybe TRBD1 (5 bases). CDR3 length equals 12 residues. Germline V gene lookup returns CDR1 MNHNS and CDR2 SASEGT. V shed 1 base and J shed 14 bases, with 14 bases lying between them. CDR3 nucleotide sequence: TGTGCCAGCAGTGAAGAGGGGCCGACTAGGACCTTC. Protein sequence: CASSEEGPTRTF.

The chain links TRBV30 to TRBJ1-1; weak D call: TRBD1 (6 bases). The germline V gene has CDR1 GTSNPN and CDR2 SVGIG (reference sequence). CDR3 size: 11 residues. V gave up 0 bases and J gave up 12 bases, with 11 bases separating them. The CDR3 here is CAWSVNREPFF. CDR3 bases: TGTGCCTGGAGTGTAAACAGGGAACCTTTCTTT. Full variable domain (missing parts from reference TRBV30 and TRBJ1-1): SQTIHQWPATLVQPVGSPLSLECTVEGTSNPNLYWYRQAAGRGLQLLFYSVGIGQISSEVPQNLSASRPQDRQFILSSKKLLLSDSGFYLCAWSVNREPFFGQGTRLTVV.

The J gene is TRBJ1-5, the V gene TRBV9; 9 bases match TRBD1. CDR3 size: 13 residues. The J segment lost 5 bases and the V segment lost 3 bases, leaving 0 bases of the junction unmatched. Germline V gives CDR1 SGDLS, CDR2 YYNGEE. CDR3 sequence reads: CASSGTGDQPQHF. In DNA form, the CDR3 reads TGTGCCAGCAGCGGGACAGGGGATCAGCCCCAGCATTTT.

The rearrangement joins TRBV5-1 to TRBJ1-2; tentatively, D is TRBD1 (5 bases). The CDR3 consists of 13 residues. The V end lost 0 bases, the J end lost 8 bases, and 11 bases lay between the germline ends. Germline V CDR1 and CDR2: SGHRS, YFSETQ. In nucleotides, the CDR3 is TGCGCCAGCAGCTTGGAAGGGGATCGCGGCTACACCTTC. It translates to CASSLEGDRGYTF. Based on the CDR3 plus reference TRBV5-1 and TRBJ1-2, the full variable domain is KAGVTQTPRYLIKTRGQQVTLSCSPISGHRSVSWYQQTPGQGLQFLFEYFSETQRNKGNFPGRFSGRQFSNSRSEMNVSTLELGDSALYLCASSLEGDRGYTFGSGTRLTVV.

CDR3 loop: CASSLPRDRVGFLNEQFF. Here the CDR3 DNA reads TGTGCCAGCAGCTTGCCCCGGGACAGGGTGGGGTTTTTGAATGAGCAGTTCTTC. The V gene is TRBV7-3, the J gene TRBJ2-1; 9 bases line up with TRBD1. The trim removed 3 bases at V and 7 bases at J, leaving 16 bases unmatched. The CDR3 is 18 residues long. CDR1 and CDR2 (germline): SGHTA, FQGTGA. The full variable domain, its missing parts supplied by reference TRBV7-3 and TRBJ2-1, is GAGVSQTPSNKVTEKGKYVELRCDPISGHTALYWYRQSLGQGPEFLIYFQGTGAADDSGLPNDRFFAVRPEGSVSTLKIQRTERGDSAVYLCASSLPRDRVGFLNEQFFGPGTRLTVL.

The rearrangement uses TRBV2 and TRBJ2-7; D is ambiguous. This CDR3 has 13 amino acids. CDR1 is SNHLY and CDR2 is FYNNEI in the germline V gene. Trimming took 3 bases from V and 3 from J, leaving 9 bases between them. CDR3: CASSDSQFYEQYF. The CDR3 coding sequence is TGTGCCAGCAGTGATTCTCAGTTCTACGAGCAGTACTTC.

This CDR3 reads CASSPTGGNQPQHF. The CDR3 nucleotides read TGTGCCAGCTCACCAACAGGGGGCAATCAGCCCCAGCATTTT. The chain is built from TRBV18 and TRBJ1-5, with 7 bases matching TRBD1. V shed 2 bases and J 2 bases; nucleotides not matched to a gene: 0. CDR1 KGHSH and CDR2 LQKENI come from the germline V gene. This CDR3 spans 14 amino acids.

This clone has just one count. J is TRBJ1-3 and V is TRBV12-3 or TRBV12-4; D not resolved. V dropped 2 bases and J dropped 13 bases, with 9 bases sitting between them. This CDR3 spans 11 amino acids. CDR3 region: CASSLRGRIYF. In DNA, the CDR3 is TGTGCCAGCAGTTTACGCGGTCGTATATATTTT.

The chain joins TRBV10-3 to TRBJ2-7, with D possibly TRBD2 on 5 matching bases. Germline V gene lookup returns CDR1 ENHRY and CDR2 SYGVKD. CDR3 length: 13 residues. V dropped 1 base and J dropped 3 bases, with 7 bases sitting between them. CDR3 nucleotide sequence: TGTGCCATCAGTGAGTGGACTGACTACGAGCAGTACTTC. Translation: CAISEWTDYEQYF.